Included here is one TCR beta chain sequence, with context. Germline is not matched at one junction end, which may reflect a read error. PCR primers comprised 60 Vbeta and 13 Jbeta primers. Method: immunoSEQ multiplex PCR; TCRdb's copy keeps in-frame clones and lacks some. The sample contains approximately 190,000 clones, about 86% of which appear only once. This entry comes from a study of cytomegalovirus exposure and HLA in healthy donors. Germline V gene lookup returns CDR1 SGHTA and CDR2 FQGNSA. This CDR3 is 13 amino acids long. Source material: PBMCs. The TCR was taken from a young woman in good health and CMV-seropositive. V usage is TRBV7-2 and J usage is TRBJ2-2; TRBD1 agrees at 11 bases. CDR3 amino acids: CASSLVDRGQGVF. In DNA, the CDR3 is TGTGCCAGCAGCTTGGTGGACAGGGGGCAGGGGGTTTTT.